This TCR beta chain is from a study of cytomegalovirus exposure and HLA in healthy donors. Study as a whole: It was reported in a later analysis that the same platform had been used for the 90 to 150 validation repertoires as for the 666 first-cohort repertoires.

The V gene lost 0 bases and the J gene lost 0 bases, with 17 bases spanning the gap. CDR1 is SNHLY, CDR2 FYNNEI, per germline. The CDR3 runs to 18 residues. The study, taken as a whole, reports: CMV antigen specificity of a few CMV-associated chains was confirmed in vitro.

The method was immunoSEQ multiplex PCR; TCRdb's version includes in-frame clones alone and lacks a portion of them. This table holds 100,000 to 150,000 clones, roughly 95% found once. With respect to this clone: The antigen is undetermined.

The chain combines TRBV2 with TRBJ2-5; D ambiguous. Specimen: PBMCs. This clonotype was sampled from a man aged 18 to 30 in good health and CMV-seronegative. CDR3 sequence (DNA): TGTGCCAGCAGTGAAGCGGGCCTTTCGGTGCCTCACCAAGAGACCCAGTACTTC. Protein: CASSEAGLSVPHQETQYF.